In this sample, the clone carrying this TCR beta chain turned up a few times. The entry originates in a study of blood T cell repertoires in COVID-19. Study details: Nucleic acid was either cDNA or gDNA, and it came from T cells, B-cell-depleted T cells, or PBMCs.

Original data processing: How many nucleated cells were present was estimated from reference gene primer amplification. Using immunoSEQ multiplex PCR, the repertoire was profiled, and TCRdb retains in-frame clones only, with some absent. V, J and clone size derive from that table, while D and trimming were established from the DNA sequence. The sample consists of approximately 150,000 clones, around nine tenths of them appearing once. V was clipped by 4 bases and J by 5 bases; unmatched bases: 12. Germline V lookup: CDR1 SGHRS, CDR2 YFSETQ. The CDR3 is 17 amino acids. This sequence originates from a man aged 45-65 years who had recovered from COVID-19. The genes are TRBV5-1 and TRBJ2-5, with 12 bases lining up with TRBD2. The source material was peripheral blood. The CDR3 reads CASSGTRTSGMRETQYF. DNA of the CDR3: TGCGCCAGCAGCGGAACGCGGACTAGCGGGATGAGGGAGACCCAGTACTTC. The full variable domain, its missing parts supplied by reference TRBV5-1 and TRBJ2-5, is KAGVTQTPRYLIKTRGQQVTLSCSPISGHRSVSWYQQTPGQGLQFLFEYFSETQRNKGNFPGRFSGRQFSNSRSEMNVSTLELGDSALYLCASSGTRTSGMRETQYFGPGTRLLVL.